This TCR beta chain stems from a study of T-cell reconstitution after alpha-beta-depleted transplantation in children (dated by TCRdb to 2016 to 2017). With respect to the entire study: T-cell immune reconstitution after TCRalphabeta/CD19-depleted allogeneic hematopoietic cell transplantation in children was quantitatively tracked in the study by means of TCR repertoire profiling. Broad study findings and their caveats: The frequencies of hyperexpanded clones fell over the following months, and after one year, T-cell counts and TCRbeta diversity were mostly attributed to newly produced T cells. The high TCRbeta diversity at day 60 in some patients was ascribed to recipient T cells and intrathymic progenitors that had survived conditioning. The apparently early recovery of alphabetaT-cell counts about two months after transplant reportedly depended on only several hundred rapidly expanded clones that came from non-depleted graft cells.

V is pared back by 2 bases and J by 8 bases, with 7 bases lying between the germline termini. The germline V gene (reference sequence) sets CDR1 to SEHNR and CDR2 to FQNEAQ. The CDR3 holds 12 amino acids from the cysteine to the phenylalanine. The DNA shown is the 36-base CDR3, in frame from base 1. This specimen's treatment or condition label, per the study, means: allogeneic hematopoietic cell transplantation with graft depleted of TCRalphabeta T cells and CD19 B cells. The transplant recipients were children given TCRalphabeta/CD19-depleted allogeneic hematopoietic cell grafts. Libraries were made using PCR. The sequencing machine was an Illumina HiSeq 2500. TCR libraries were prepared with molecular barcoding, using unique molecular identifiers to normalize TCRbeta repertoire quantification. TCRdb reworked the public reads: Q25 trimming with fastp, MiXCR clone assembly, productive beta chains retained. Identical CDR3 protein sequences are pooled into one entry, listed with their most common genes and DNA. The sample table contains roughly 100,000 distinct CDR3 sequences; only one count was recorded for roughly 7.2% of them. The ten biggest clones cover roughly 15% of the sample.

There are many counts of this clonotype. Its antigen is not yet known. The sample holds no much larger clone one base away, and base qualities are not on file. The chain employs TRBV7-9 and TRBJ2-1, with no D gene named confidently. Sequenced here: PBMCs, sampled before TCRalphabeta/CD19-depleted stem cell transplant. The clonotype comes from a boy younger than 10 with acute lymphoblastic leukemia, due to receive a stem cell transplant. This receptor carries the CDR3 CASSLSGDEQFF. The base sequence is TGTGCCAGCAGCTTATCCGGTGATGAGCAGTTCTTC.